The present entry profiles one TCR beta chain with its context. Antigen specificity is unknown. A junction boundary mismatches the germline segment, possibly from a read error. Conventional CD4+ T cells were sorted from blood as CD25-low CD127-high cells. This sample was included in a study of regulatory and conventional T cells in RAG deficiency. Sequencing was performed with immunoSEQ multiplex PCR; in TCRdb, only in-frame clones are kept and a portion is missing. Among approximately 30,000 clones listed, 95% to 96% were seen once. Broader study findings: RAG-deficient patients showed markedly lower Shannon entropy and higher Simpson indices than control T-cell subsets. Omenn patients showed >80% Treg-Tconv overlap and shorter CDR3 lengths. These Omenn syndrome Treg sorts may hold peripherally activated cells instead.

CDR1 and CDR2 (germline): SGHTA, FQGTGA. The CDR3 consists of 13 residues. The data also belong to a second study, concerning regulatory T cells. As that study records: The primer mix had 52 TRBV and 13 TRBJ primers.

The source of this sequence is a human donor in good health. The J gene is TRBJ1-1, the V gene TRBV7-3; D perhaps matches TRBD1 (5 bases). Sequenced: CD25- CD4+ T cells sorted from blood. The CDR3 DNA reads TGTGCCGGCAGGGAGGGGCGGGGGACTGAAGCTTTCTTT. Translated, it gives CAGREGRGTEAFF.